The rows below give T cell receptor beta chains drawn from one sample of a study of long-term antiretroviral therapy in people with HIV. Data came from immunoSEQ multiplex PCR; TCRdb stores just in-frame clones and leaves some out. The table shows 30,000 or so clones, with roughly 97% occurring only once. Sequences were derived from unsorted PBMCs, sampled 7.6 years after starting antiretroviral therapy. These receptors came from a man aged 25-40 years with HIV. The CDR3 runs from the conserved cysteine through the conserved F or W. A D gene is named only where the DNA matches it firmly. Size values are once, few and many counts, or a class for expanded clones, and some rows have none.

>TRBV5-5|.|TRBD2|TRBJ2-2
TGTGCCAGCACGAGGCCTTTGGGAGGGAGGGCCGGGGAGCTGTTTTTT
CASTRPLGGRAGELFF
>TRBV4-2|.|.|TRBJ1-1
TGTGCCAGCAGCCCTTATTTCCGGGTGACAGCCAACACTGAAGCTTTCTTT
CASSPYFRVTANTEAFF
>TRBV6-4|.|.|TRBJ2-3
TGTGCCAGTTCGTACACTCCTAGCACAGATACGCAGTATTTT
CASSYTPSTDTQYF
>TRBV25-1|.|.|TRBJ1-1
TGTGCCAGCGCCCGGGGGAGCACTGAAGCTTTCTTT
CASARGSTEAFF
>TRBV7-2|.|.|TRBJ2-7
TGTGCCAGCAGCTTCGGGCCCGCCGAGCAGTACTTC
CASSFGPAEQYF
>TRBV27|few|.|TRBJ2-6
TGTGCCAGCTCCCGCTCTGGGGCCAACGTCCTGACTTTC
CASSRSGANVLTF
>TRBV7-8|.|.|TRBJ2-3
TGTGCCAGCAGCCCCCCAACAGATACGCAGTATTTT
CASSPPTDTQYF
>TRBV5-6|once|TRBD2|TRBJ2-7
TGTGCCAGCAGCTTGGGTACGGGAGGGACCTACGAGCAGTACTTC
CASSLGTGGTYEQYF
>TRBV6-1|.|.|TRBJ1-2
TGTGCCAGCAGTGAGGCAGGGAGATATGGCTACACCTTC
CASSEAGRYGYTF
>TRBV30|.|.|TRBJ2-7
TGTGCCTGGAGTTCCGGGGTATACGAGCAGTACTTC
CAWSSGVYEQYF
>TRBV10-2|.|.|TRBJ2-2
TGCGCCAGCAGTGAGTCCTTCACCGGGGAGCTGTTTTTT
CASSESFTGELFF
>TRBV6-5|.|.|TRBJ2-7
TGTGCCAGCAGTGAAAGCGGGCAGTACTTC
CASSESGQYF
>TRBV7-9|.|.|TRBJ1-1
TGTGCCAGCAGTGAGTCAGGGTATCTTGAAGCTTTCTTT
CASSESGYLEAFF
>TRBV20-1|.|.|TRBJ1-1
TGCAGTGCTAGAGTCCGTTCTGAAGCTTTCTTT
CSARVRSEAFF
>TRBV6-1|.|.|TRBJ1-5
TGTGCCAGCAGGGATAATACCCAGCCCCAGCATTTT
CASRDNTQPQHF
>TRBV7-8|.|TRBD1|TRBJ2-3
TGTGCCAGCAGCTTCTCCGGGACAGGGCCGCCCTTGAGCACAGATACGCAGTATTTT
CASSFSGTGPPLSTDTQYF
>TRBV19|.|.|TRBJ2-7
TGTGCCAGTAGTATAGGAATTGACGACGAGCAGTACTTC
CASSIGIDDEQYF
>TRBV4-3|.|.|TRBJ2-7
TGCGCCAGCAGCCAAGGTTTGGATAAGCTCGAGCAGTACTTC
CASSQGLDKLEQYF
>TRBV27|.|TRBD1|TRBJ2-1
TGTGCCAGCAGTACAACCGGACAGGACCGACTCCATGAGCAGTTCTTC
CASSTTGQDRLHEQFF
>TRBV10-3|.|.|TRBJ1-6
TGTGCCAGCGCGGTTAGTTCCTATAATTCACCCCTCCACTTT
CASAVSSYNSPLHF
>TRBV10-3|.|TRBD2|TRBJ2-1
TGTGCCATCAGTGAAGGACTAGCGGCCAGCAATGAGCAGTTCTTC
CAISEGLAASNEQFF
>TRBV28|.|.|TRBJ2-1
TGTGCCAGCAGTTTTGAGGCAGGGGTACATGAGCAGTTCTTC
CASSFEAGVHEQFF
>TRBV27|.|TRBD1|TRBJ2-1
TGTGCCAGCAGTCCACAGGGGGTCGTTGATGAGCAGTTCTTC
CASSPQGVVDEQFF
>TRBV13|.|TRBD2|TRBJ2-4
TGTGCCAGCAGCTTCGGGACTAGCGACGCCAAAAACATTCAGTACTTC
CASSFGTSDAKNIQYF
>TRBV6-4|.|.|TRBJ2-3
TGTGCCAGCAGCCGCGCCGGGGGAGATACGCAGTATTTT
CASSRAGGDTQYF
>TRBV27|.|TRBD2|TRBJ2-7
TGTGCCAGCAGTTTATGGGGGGGAGAGCAGTACTTC
CASSLWGGEQYF
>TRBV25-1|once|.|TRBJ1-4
TGTGCCAGCAGTGAATTAGAATGGGGCAGTGAAAAACTGTTTTTT
CASSELEWGSEKLFF
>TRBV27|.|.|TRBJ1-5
TGTGCCAGCAGTTTGGGTAGCAATCAGCCCCAGCATTTT
CASSLGSNQPQHF
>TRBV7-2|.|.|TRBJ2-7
TGTGCCAGCAGCTTAGAACCTTTTCAACCCTACGAGCAGTACTTC
CASSLEPFQPYEQYF
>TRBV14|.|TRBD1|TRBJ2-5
TGTGCCAGCAGCCCGTGGACAGGGATCGAGACCCAGTACTTC
CASSPWTGIETQYF